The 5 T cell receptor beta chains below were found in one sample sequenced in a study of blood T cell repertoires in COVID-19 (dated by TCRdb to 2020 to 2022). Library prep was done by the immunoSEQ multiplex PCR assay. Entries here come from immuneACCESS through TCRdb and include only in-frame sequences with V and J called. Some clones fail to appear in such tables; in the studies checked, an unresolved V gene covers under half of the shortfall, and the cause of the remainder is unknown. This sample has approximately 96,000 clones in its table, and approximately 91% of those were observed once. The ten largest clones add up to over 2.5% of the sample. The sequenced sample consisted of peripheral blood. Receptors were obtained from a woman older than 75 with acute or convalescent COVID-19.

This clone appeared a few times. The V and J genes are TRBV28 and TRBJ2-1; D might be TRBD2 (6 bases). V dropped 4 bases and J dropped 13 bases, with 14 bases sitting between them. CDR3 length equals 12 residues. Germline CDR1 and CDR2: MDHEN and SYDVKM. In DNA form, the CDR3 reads TGTGCCAGCAGTTCGGGAGTAGTAGTACAGTTCTTC. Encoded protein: CASSSGVVVQFF.

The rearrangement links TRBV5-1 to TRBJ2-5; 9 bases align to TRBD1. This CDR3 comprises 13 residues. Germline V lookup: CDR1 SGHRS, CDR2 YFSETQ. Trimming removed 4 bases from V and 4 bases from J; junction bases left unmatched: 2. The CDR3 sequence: CASSQGQGETQYF. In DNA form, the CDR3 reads TGCGCCAGCAGCCAGGGACAGGGAGAGACCCAGTACTTC.

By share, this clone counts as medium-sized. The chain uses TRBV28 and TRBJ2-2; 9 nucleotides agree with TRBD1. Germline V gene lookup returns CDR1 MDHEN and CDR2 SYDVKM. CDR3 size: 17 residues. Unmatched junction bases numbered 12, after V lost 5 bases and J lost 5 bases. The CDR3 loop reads CASSHLGQGTLTGELFF. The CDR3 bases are TGTGCCAGCAGTCATCTAGGACAGGGGACCCTAACCGGGGAGCTGTTTTTT.

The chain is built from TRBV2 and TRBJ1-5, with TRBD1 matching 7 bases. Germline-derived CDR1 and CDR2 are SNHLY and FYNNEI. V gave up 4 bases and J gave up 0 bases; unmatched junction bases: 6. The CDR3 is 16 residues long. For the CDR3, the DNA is TGTGCCAGCAGTGTTGGGACAGACCATAGCAATCAGCCCCAGCATTTT. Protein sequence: CASSVGTDHSNQPQHF.

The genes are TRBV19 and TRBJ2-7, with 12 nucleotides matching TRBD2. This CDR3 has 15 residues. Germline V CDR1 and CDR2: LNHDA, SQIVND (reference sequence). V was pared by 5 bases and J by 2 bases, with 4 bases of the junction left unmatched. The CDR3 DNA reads TGTGCCAGTAGTCCGACTAGCGGGGGCACCTACGAGCAGTACTTC. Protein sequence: CASSPTSGGTYEQYF.